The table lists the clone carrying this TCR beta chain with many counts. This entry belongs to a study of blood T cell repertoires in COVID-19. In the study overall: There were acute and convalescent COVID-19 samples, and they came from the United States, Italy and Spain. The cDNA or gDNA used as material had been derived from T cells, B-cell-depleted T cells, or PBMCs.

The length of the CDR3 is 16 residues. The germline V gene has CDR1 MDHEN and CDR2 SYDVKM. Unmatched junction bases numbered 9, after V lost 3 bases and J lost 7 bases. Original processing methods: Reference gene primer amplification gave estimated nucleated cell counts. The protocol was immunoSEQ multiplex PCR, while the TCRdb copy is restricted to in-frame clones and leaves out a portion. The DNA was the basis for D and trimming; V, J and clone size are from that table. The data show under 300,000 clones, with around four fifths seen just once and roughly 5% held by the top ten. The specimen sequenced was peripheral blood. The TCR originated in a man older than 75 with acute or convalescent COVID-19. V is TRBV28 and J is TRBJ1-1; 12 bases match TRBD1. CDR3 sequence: CASSFLTGTGGDEAFF. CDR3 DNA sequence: TGTGCCAGCAGTTTTCTTACCGGGACAGGGGGCGATGAAGCTTTCTTT.